Listed here are 9 T cell receptor beta chains from one sample, sequenced in a study of radiation and T cells in renal cell carcinoma. Time point of the sample: blood 2 weeks post-SBRT. The sample's treatment: 15 Gy SBRT to primary tumor, nephrectomy 4 weeks later. Sequenced by immunoSEQ multiplex PCR; TCRdb stores in-frame clones only, minus some. This table has about 150,000 clones, approximately 86% appearing once. The sequencing here drew on blood, taken from a patient whose treatment included radiotherapy and nephrectomy. Receptors were obtained from a woman aged 45-65 years with renal cell carcinoma.

This clone was seen only once. This chain connects TRBV29-1 to TRBJ2-1; 10 bases fit TRBD2. V lost 5 bases to trimming and J lost 7 bases; unmatched junction nucleotides: 8. Germline values: CDR1 SQVTM, CDR2 ANQGSEA. This CDR3 spans 14 amino acids. The CDR3 is CSVKSSGGANEQFF. DNA for the CDR3: TGCAGCGTTAAGTCGAGCGGGGGGGCAAATGAGCAGTTCTTC.

The J gene is TRBJ2-3, the V gene TRBV7-9, with 7 positions matching TRBD2. The CDR3 extends over 15 amino acids. CDR1 is SEHNR and CDR2 is FQNEAQ in the germline V gene (reference sequence). J was trimmed by 8 bases and V by 1 base; bases with no gene match: 9. In nucleotides, the CDR3 is TGTGCCAGCAGCTTAGTGGGGGGGTCCCCGGGTACGCAGTATTTT. As protein: CASSLVGGSPGTQYF.

In nucleotides, the CDR3 is TGTGCCAGCAGTTTCGGGACAGGGATCGAAAAACTGTTTTTT. Translation: CASSFGTGIEKLFF. This chain links TRBV5-4 with TRBJ1-4; 9 nucleotides align to TRBD1. Germline assignment: CDR1 SGHNT and CDR2 YYREEE (reference sequence). V lost 5 bases, J lost 8 bases, and 7 bases stayed unmatched. This CDR3 is built from 14 residues.

The rearrangement joins TRBV15 to TRBJ1-1; no clear D gene. Germline V gene sequence: CDR1 LNHNV, CDR2 YYDKDF (reference sequence). CDR3 length equals 14 residues. Between the trimmed V and J ends, which lost 4 bases and 0 bases, there was a span of 9 bases. CDR3 protein: CATSNDQMNTEAFF. CDR3 DNA sequence: TGTGCCACCAGCAACGACCAGATGAACACTGAAGCTTTCTTT.

This chain connects TRBV6-1 to TRBJ1-2; weak D call: TRBD1 (6 bases). The ends were cut back, 2 bases at V and 11 bases at J, with 18 bases in the middle. This CDR3 has 14 amino acids. The germline CDR1 and CDR2 sequences are MNHNS and SASEGT. The CDR3 here is CASSEKPRDIGYTF. CDR3 DNA sequence: TGTGCCAGCAGTGAAAAACCCCGGGACATCGGTTACACCTTC.

The chain joins TRBV7-9 to TRBJ1-2; no firm D call. Germline V gene sequence: CDR1 SEHNR, CDR2 FQNEAQ (reference sequence). V was clipped by 2 bases and J by 3 bases, with 13 bases between them. This CDR3 is built from 15 residues. CDR3 nucleotide sequence: TGTGCCAGCAGCTTATCCGCCAACAGCTACTATGGCTACACCTTC. This codes for CASSLSANSYYGYTF.

CDR3 residues: CASSNLIGQGTYEQYF. In nucleotides, the CDR3 is TGCGCCAGCAGTAATCTTATAGGACAGGGAACCTACGAGCAGTACTTC. The V and J genes are TRBV5-1 and TRBJ2-7; 8 bases map to TRBD1. CDR1 is SGHRS, CDR2 YFSETQ, per germline. The V segment lost 5 bases and the J segment 2 bases; nucleotides outside the gene matches: 12. The CDR3 length is 16 residues. Variable domain in full (rest from reference TRBV5-1 and TRBJ2-7): KAGVTQTPRYLIKTRGQQVTLSCSPISGHRSVSWYQQTPGQGLQFLFEYFSETQRNKGNFPGRFSGRQFSNSRSEMNVSTLELGDSALYLCASSNLIGQGTYEQYFGPGTRLTVT.

In its sample, this clone was seen once. The J gene is TRBJ1-1, the V gene TRBV5-1; maybe TRBD1 (6 bases). The CDR3 contains 14 residues. Germline V gene data show CDR1 as SGHRS and CDR2 as YFSETQ. CDR3 sequence (DNA): TGCGCGAGCGCCACGGGGGCTGGTCGCACTGAAGCTTTCTTT. Its translation is CASATGAGRTEAFF.

There are a few counts of this clone. The chain is built from TRBV19 and TRBJ1-1; D uncertain. The CDR3 has 14 residues. CDR1 and CDR2 from the germline V gene are LNHDA and SQIVND (reference sequence). V lost 3 bases and J 4 bases, leaving 12 bases between the germline ends. CDR3 sequence (DNA): TGTGCCAGTAGTATGGTAAGTGAGGGCACTGAAGCTTTCTTT. Translating gives CASSMVSEGTEAFF.